These 18 T cell receptor beta chains were sequenced from one sample in a study of breast tumors, draining lymph nodes, adjacent tissues. In TCRdb, the multiplex PCR reads were re-called with MiXCR into one record per CDR3 protein. The sample yields roughly 80,000 distinct CDR3 sequences, roughly 19% seen once. Breast cancer patients provided tissue from their axillary draining lymph nodes. Sequenced: axillary lymph node tissue. The receptors here all came from a female donor with breast cancer. Some clones in this sample may be carry-over from other donors' samples.

The V and J genes are TRBV28 and TRBJ2-7; 10 bases map to TRBD2. Germline CDR1 is MDHEN and CDR2 is SYDVKM. There are 19 residues in the CDR3. The trim removed 6 bases at V and 3 bases at J, leaving 20 bases unmatched. The CDR3 here is CASSPLTSGNEPLNYEQYF. The DNA for the CDR3 is TGTGCCAGCAGCCCCCTCACTAGCGGGAACGAACCCTTGAACTACGAGCAGTACTTC.

This clonotype has a count of ten or more. V gene TRBV28 combines with J gene TRBJ2-7; D ambiguous. Deletions cut 6 bases from V and 5 bases from J, with 8 bases between. The V gene's germline CDR1 is MDHEN and CDR2 SYDVKM. This CDR3 region has 11 residues. The CDR3 DNA sequence: TGTGCCAGCAGCCGATTGAACGAGCAGTACTTC. Protein: CASSRLNEQYF.

The V call is TRBV6-1, the J call TRBJ2-5, with D perhaps matching TRBD1 or TRBD2 (5 bases each). This CDR3 has 13 residues. V lost 6 bases and J lost 5, with 13 bases in between. Germline-derived CDR1 and CDR2 are MNHNS and SASEGT. The CDR3 protein is CASSGAKGETQYF. The CDR3 DNA sequence: TGTGCCAGCAGCGGGGCGAAGGGGGAGACCCAGTACTTC.

This clonotype has a handful of counts. The chain combines TRBV19 with TRBJ1-5, with TRBD1 matching over 7 bases. There are 17 residues in the CDR3. V dropped 5 bases and J dropped 0; count of bases not matched to a gene: 10. CDR1 is LNHDA and CDR2 is SQIVND in the germline V gene (reference sequence). CDR3 sequence (DNA): TGTGCCAGTAGTTTCGACAGGGATTTTTATAGCAATCAGCCCCAGCATTTT. It translates to CASSFDRDFYSNQPQHF.

The chain carries TRBV28 and TRBJ2-1, with TRBD2 identical over 8 bases. Germline assignment: CDR1 MDHEN and CDR2 SYDVKM. Trimming cost V 3 bases and J 5 bases; bases outside gene matches: 6. The CDR3 spans 15 residues. The CDR3 region has the DNA TGTGCCAGCAGTTTTTGGCGGGAGGCCAACAATGAGCAGTTCTTC. It codes for CASSFWREANNEQFF.

This clonotype has a handful of counts. This chain connects TRBV27 to TRBJ1-6, with 7 bases that match TRBD1. Germline CDR1 reads MNHEY; CDR2 reads SMNVEV (reference sequence). The length of the CDR3 is 15 residues. The junction had 13 bases not matched to a gene; V was cut back by 3 bases and J by 14 bases. This chain's CDR3 is CASSFGDSGDLALHF. The CDR3 DNA reads as TGTGCCAGCAGTTTTGGGGACAGTGGTGATTTGGCCCTCCACTTT.

This clonotype came up many times. The chain combines TRBV6-5 with TRBJ1-6; D uncertain. Germline-derived CDR1 and CDR2 are MNHEY and SVGAGI. V was trimmed by 2 bases and J by 9 bases, leaving 11 bases between them. The length of the CDR3 is 14 residues. The CDR3, as DNA: TGTGCCAGCAGTTACGGACTAGAGGGTTCACCCCTCCACTTT. Protein sequence: CASSYGLEGSPLHF.

This clonotype was seen many times. The chain couples TRBV2 to TRBJ2-5; a weak D match, TRBD1 (5 bases). V was trimmed by 4 bases and J by 3 bases, leaving 12 bases between them. The CDR3 runs 14 residues. CDR1 is SNHLY, CDR2 FYNNEI, per germline. CDR3 sequence (DNA): TGTGCCAGCAGTGGAGGCACAGGTGAAGAGACCCAGTACTTC. Residues: CASSGGTGEETQYF.

With respect to this clonotype: A much more abundant neighbour one base away suggests this may be a read error. This chain joins TRBV19 and TRBJ1-2; perhaps TRBD1 as D (5 bases). Trimming left V 4 bases short and J 4 bases short, with 13 bases between. The germline CDR1 and CDR2 sequences are LNHDA and SQIVND (reference sequence). CDR3 length: 14 amino acids. In DNA, the CDR3 is TGTGCCAGTAGTAAACGGACAAGGAGCTATGGCTACACCTTC. Translated: CASSKRTRSYGYTF.

The rearrangement links TRBV9 to TRBJ1-1, with unresolved D. The germline gives CDR1 SGDLS, CDR2 YYNGEE. The CDR3 has 14 residues. With 4 bases removed from V and 1 base from J, the gap between germline ends came to 11 bases. The CDR3 DNA follows: TGTGCCAGCAGCTATGACGGAGGGAACACTGAAGCTTTCTTT. Its translation is CASSYDGGNTEAFF.

In this sample, this clonotype turned up many times. The chain links TRBV2 to TRBJ2-7; no clear D gene. Trimming took off 6 bases at V and 2 bases at J, with 11 bases between the two ends. Germline CDR1 reads SNHLY; CDR2 reads FYNNEI. There are 13 residues in the CDR3. The CDR3 here is CASRSRSPYEQYF. CDR3 DNA: TGTGCCAGCAGGAGCCGCTCTCCCTACGAGCAGTACTTC. The full variable domain, its missing parts supplied by reference TRBV2 and TRBJ2-7, is EPEVTQTPSHQVTQMGQEVILRCVPISNHLYFYWYRQILGQKVEFLVSFYNNEISEKSEIFDDQFSVERPDGSNFTLKIRSTKLEDSAMYFCASRSRSPYEQYFGPGTRLTVT.

This clonotype has at least ten counts. This chain connects TRBV19 to TRBJ2-1, with a weak D call TRBD1 (6 bases). V dropped 6 bases and J dropped 9 bases, with 15 bases sitting between them. Germline CDR1 and CDR2: LNHDA and SQIVND (reference sequence). CDR3 length: 13 amino acids. The CDR3 DNA reads as TGTGCCAGTAGCCTTATACAGGGCCCTGAGCAGTTCTTC. Protein product: CASSLIQGPEQFF.

This clonotype was seen many times. This sequence joins TRBV6-2 or TRBV6-3 and TRBJ1-2; D not resolved. CDR3 length equals 11 residues. The germline V and J ends were trimmed by 5 bases and 8 bases, with 9 bases remaining between them. Per the germline V gene, CDR1 is MNHEY and CDR2 is SVGEGT. The CDR3 sequence is CASSRTSGYTF. As DNA, the CDR3 is TGTGCCAGCAGTCGGACGAGCGGCTACACCTTC.

There are many counts of this clonotype. V usage is TRBV5-1 and J usage is TRBJ2-5, with D possibly TRBD2 on 6 matching bases. Trimming pared 1 base from V and 5 bases from J, leaving 12 bases between. The CDR3 contains 14 residues. In germline, CDR1 is SGHRS, CDR2 YFSETQ. CDR3 amino acids: CASSLRPGGETQYF. CDR3 nucleotides: TGCGCCAGCAGCTTGCGGCCCGGAGGGGAGACCCAGTACTTC.

Regarding this clonotype: A much larger clonotype is one base distant, so this may be a read error. The chain is built from TRBV28 and TRBJ2-1; 7 nucleotides line up with TRBD2. The germline CDR1 and CDR2 sequences are MDHEN and SYDVKM. V trimming: 6 bases; J trimming: 7 bases; junction bases outside the gene matches: 9. The CDR3 has 14 residues. As DNA, the CDR3 is TGTGCCAGCAGCCGGACTGGCGGGAGAAATGAGCAGTTCTTC. Protein sequence: CASSRTGGRNEQFF.

Ten or more counts support this clonotype. Germline is not matched at one junction end, which may reflect a read error. The chain has TRBV7-7 and TRBJ2-5; D is possibly TRBD1 or TRBD2 (5 bases each). CDR3 size: 14 residues. The germline CDR1 and CDR2 sequences are SSHAT and FNYEAQ (reference sequence). The CDR3 DNA is TGTGCTAGCAGCAAAGAGGGGACCTTAGAGACCCAGTACTTC. As protein: CASSKEGTLETQYF. The complete variable domain, with remaining parts taken from reference TRBV7-7 and TRBJ2-5, reads GAGVSQSPRYKVTKRGQDVTLRCDPISSHATLYWYQQALGQGPEFLTYFNYEAQPDKSGLPSDRFSAERPEGSISTLTIQRTEQRDSAMYRCASSKEGTLETQYFGPGTRLLVL.

This clonotype showed up many times. The rearrangement uses TRBV20-1 and TRBJ2-5, with D maybe TRBD2 (5 bases). CDR1 is DFQATT, CDR2 SNEGSKA, per germline (reference sequence). Trimming left V 0 bases short and J 7 bases short, with 18 bases between. This CDR3 region has 15 residues. CDR3 loop: CSARDPGSGEGTQYF. CDR3 nucleotide sequence: TGCAGTGCTAGAGATCCGGGATCGGGTGAGGGGACCCAGTACTTC.

This clonotype was counted ten times or more. The chain couples TRBV6-1 to TRBJ2-7; D not certain. Germline V CDR1 and CDR2: MNHNS, SASEGT. Trimming left V 3 bases short and J 0 bases short, with 6 bases between. The CDR3 loop spans 13 amino acids. The CDR3 DNA is TGTGCCAGCAGTGATATGTACTCCTACGAGCAGTACTTC. Its protein product is CASSDMYSYEQYF.